The rows below give T cell receptor beta chains drawn from one sample of a study of blood T cell repertoires in COVID-19. The protocol was immunoSEQ multiplex PCR, while the TCRdb copy is restricted to in-frame clones and leaves out a portion. Altogether under 120,000 clones are present, 69% being singletons, with the ten largest covering 5% to 6.5%. The sequencing sample was made of peripheral blood. All receptors come from a man aged 80 or over with acute or convalescent COVID-19. Each CDR3 is given with its conserved first and last residue. The order of the fields is V gene, D gene, CDR3 length, J gene, clone size, CDR3 DNA, CDR3 protein. The D gene is left open where the match is weak. Expanded clones are given a class, and other clones once, few, many or no size at all.

V gene: TRBV5-1; D gene: .; CDR3 length: 16; J gene: TRBJ1-6; clone size: .; CDR3 DNA: TGCGCCAGCAGCTTGGTCCCGGACAGCTATAATTCACCCCTCCACTTT; CDR3 protein: CASSLVPDSYNSPLHF
V gene: TRBV7-3; D gene: TRBD1; CDR3 length: 14; J gene: TRBJ2-7; clone size: few; CDR3 DNA: TGTGCCAGCAGCTCGACAGGGGATACCTACGAGCAGTACTTC; CDR3 protein: CASSSTGDTYEQYF
V gene: TRBV5-1; D gene: TRBD2; CDR3 length: 16; J gene: TRBJ2-1; clone size: once; CDR3 DNA: TGCGCCAGCAGCTTGGCCGGGACTAGCTTACGCAATGAGCAGTTCTTC; CDR3 protein: CASSLAGTSLRNEQFF
V gene: TRBV7-8; D gene: .; CDR3 length: 15; J gene: TRBJ1-4; clone size: medium-sized; CDR3 DNA: TGTGCCAGCAGTACCCGGGGTCGGGGAAATGAAAAACTGTTTTTT; CDR3 protein: CASSTRGRGNEKLFF
V gene: TRBV9; D gene: .; CDR3 length: 15; J gene: TRBJ2-2; clone size: .; CDR3 DNA: TGTGCCAGCAGCCGGGGGACGGCGAACACCGGGGAGCTGTTTTTT; CDR3 protein: CASSRGTANTGELFF
V gene: TRBV12-3/TRBV12-4; D gene: .; CDR3 length: 13; J gene: TRBJ1-2; clone size: .; CDR3 DNA: TGTGCCAGCAGTTGGGGCAAAAACTATGGCTACACCTTC; CDR3 protein: CASSWGKNYGYTF
V gene: TRBV7-6; D gene: TRBD2; CDR3 length: 16; J gene: TRBJ2-5; clone size: .; CDR3 DNA: TGTGCCAGCAGCTTAGGTGGTAGCGGGAATCAAGAGACCCAGTACTTC; CDR3 protein: CASSLGGSGNQETQYF
V gene: TRBV5-6; D gene: .; CDR3 length: 11; J gene: TRBJ1-1; clone size: .; CDR3 DNA: TGTGCCAGCAGCTTTGCCGGAGGGGCTTTCTTT; CDR3 protein: CASSFAGGAFF
V gene: TRBV7-3; D gene: .; CDR3 length: 18; J gene: TRBJ2-5; clone size: .; CDR3 DNA: TGTGCCAGCAGCTTAGGCAACTTTCCGGGACACCACCAAGAGACCCAGTACTTC; CDR3 protein: CASSLGNFPGHHQETQYF
V gene: TRBV5-1; D gene: TRBD2; CDR3 length: 16; J gene: TRBJ2-3; clone size: once; CDR3 DNA: TGCGCCAGCAGCTTGCCTAGCGGGAGTAGTGCAGATACGCAGTATTTT; CDR3 protein: CASSLPSGSSADTQYF
V gene: TRBV2; D gene: .; CDR3 length: 12; J gene: TRBJ1-6; clone size: few; CDR3 DNA: TGTGCCAGCAGGGGGGGGAAGGCACCCCTCCACTTT; CDR3 protein: CASRGGKAPLHF
V gene: TRBV10-3; D gene: .; CDR3 length: 13; J gene: TRBJ1-4; clone size: .; CDR3 DNA: TGTGCCATCAGTGAGTCGTCCCTTGAAAAACTGTTTTTT; CDR3 protein: CAISESSLEKLFF
V gene: TRBV7-9; D gene: .; CDR3 length: 15; J gene: TRBJ1-4; clone size: .; CDR3 DNA: TGTGCCAGCAGCGAAGACAGCTCAACTAATGAAAAACTGTTTTTT; CDR3 protein: CASSEDSSTNEKLFF
V gene: TRBV5-4; D gene: TRBD2; CDR3 length: 17; J gene: TRBJ2-2; clone size: .; CDR3 DNA: TGTGCCAGCAGCTTCGGGGCTCGGGCTAGCGGGACCGGGGAGCTGTTTTTT; CDR3 protein: CASSFGARASGTGELFF
V gene: TRBV10-2; D gene: .; CDR3 length: 14; J gene: TRBJ1-2; clone size: .; CDR3 DNA: TGCGCCAGCAGTATAGGGGGAGCTAACTATGGCTACACCTTC; CDR3 protein: CASSIGGANYGYTF
V gene: TRBV10-3; D gene: .; CDR3 length: 13; J gene: TRBJ1-1; clone size: .; CDR3 DNA: TGTGCCACCCGTGGGGGGATAATCACTGAAGCTTTCTTT; CDR3 protein: CATRGGIITEAFF
V gene: TRBV19; D gene: TRBD1; CDR3 length: 15; J gene: TRBJ2-4; clone size: .; CDR3 DNA: TGTGCCAGTTGTCAGGGGGCTTACGACAAAAACATTCAGTACTTC; CDR3 protein: CASCQGAYDKNIQYF
V gene: TRBV6-4; D gene: TRBD2; CDR3 length: 14; J gene: TRBJ2-1; clone size: .; CDR3 DNA: TGTGCCAGCAGTGGGACTAGCTCCTACAATGAGCAGTTCTTC; CDR3 protein: CASSGTSSYNEQFF
V gene: TRBV30; D gene: .; CDR3 length: 13; J gene: TRBJ2-7; clone size: .; CDR3 DNA: TGTGCCTGGAATGTGGACTTATCAGGCGAGCAGTACTTC; CDR3 protein: CAWNVDLSGEQYF
V gene: TRBV12-5; D gene: .; CDR3 length: 16; J gene: TRBJ2-2; clone size: .; CDR3 DNA: TGTGCTAGTGGGGGGTACGGGGGACGGGACACCGGGGAGCTGTTTTTT; CDR3 protein: CASGGYGGRDTGELFF
V gene: TRBV27; D gene: .; CDR3 length: 15; J gene: TRBJ1-1; clone size: .; CDR3 DNA: TGTGCCAGCAGTTCCCAGACAGTTTCGAACACTGAAGCTTTCTTT; CDR3 protein: CASSSQTVSNTEAFF
V gene: TRBV3-1/TRBV3-2; D gene: TRBD1; CDR3 length: 12; J gene: TRBJ2-7; clone size: .; CDR3 DNA: TGTGCCAGCAACAGGGGAGAGGACGAGCAGTACTTC; CDR3 protein: CASNRGEDEQYF
V gene: TRBV5-4; D gene: TRBD2; CDR3 length: 17; J gene: TRBJ2-1; clone size: .; CDR3 DNA: TGTGCCAGCAGCTTTAAGGGTAGCGGGAGGAAGAGCAATGAGCAGTTCTTC; CDR3 protein: CASSFKGSGRKSNEQFF
V gene: TRBV29-1; D gene: TRBD1; CDR3 length: 14; J gene: TRBJ1-2; clone size: .; CDR3 DNA: TGCAGCGCCAGAGGGACAGTGGATAACTATGGCTACACCTTC; CDR3 protein: CSARGTVDNYGYTF
V gene: TRBV5-1; D gene: TRBD2; CDR3 length: 15; J gene: TRBJ2-3; clone size: .; CDR3 DNA: TGCGCCAGCAGCTTGGTACGGGAGGGCCGGAATACGCAGTATTTT; CDR3 protein: CASSLVREGRNTQYF
V gene: TRBV27; D gene: TRBD1; CDR3 length: 17; J gene: TRBJ1-5; clone size: few; CDR3 DNA: TGTGCCAGCGCGTCCGACCGGGACAGAATTGACAATCAGCCCCAGCATTTT; CDR3 protein: CASASDRDRIDNQPQHF
V gene: TRBV7-9; D gene: .; CDR3 length: 15; J gene: TRBJ2-5; clone size: .; CDR3 DNA: TGTGCCAGCAGCTTAGACGGTAGCGGAGGGGAGACCCAGTACTTC; CDR3 protein: CASSLDGSGGETQYF
V gene: TRBV6-2/TRBV6-3; D gene: TRBD1; CDR3 length: 14; J gene: TRBJ1-4; clone size: .; CDR3 DNA: TGTGCCAGCAGCACGGGACAGCATAATGAAAAACTGTTTTTT; CDR3 protein: CASSTGQHNEKLFF
V gene: TRBV9; D gene: TRBD1; CDR3 length: 18; J gene: TRBJ1-3; clone size: .; CDR3 DNA: TGTGCCAGCAGTTCACCCGGGACAGGGCCTCTCTCTGGAAACACCATATATTTT; CDR3 protein: CASSSPGTGPLSGNTIYF
V gene: TRBV7-2; D gene: .; CDR3 length: 15; J gene: TRBJ2-7; clone size: .; CDR3 DNA: TGTGCCAGCAGCTTAGCTAGCGGATCCTCCTACGAGCAGTACTTC; CDR3 protein: CASSLASGSSYEQYF
V gene: TRBV7-2; D gene: TRBD1; CDR3 length: 13; J gene: TRBJ2-4; clone size: .; CDR3 DNA: TGTGCCAGCAGCTTGGACAGGGCTAGCATTCAGTACTTC; CDR3 protein: CASSLDRASIQYF
V gene: TRBV24-1; D gene: TRBD2; CDR3 length: 16; J gene: TRBJ2-1; clone size: many; CDR3 DNA: TGTGCCACCAGTGACCGTAGCGGGAGCTCCTACAATGAGCAGTTCTTC; CDR3 protein: CATSDRSGSSYNEQFF
V gene: TRBV2; D gene: .; CDR3 length: 17; J gene: TRBJ2-7; clone size: .; CDR3 DNA: TGTGCCAGCAGTGAAGCTGCCGGAGGACCTAGCTCCTACGAGCAGTACTTC; CDR3 protein: CASSEAAGGPSSYEQYF
V gene: TRBV6-5; D gene: .; CDR3 length: 15; J gene: TRBJ2-3; clone size: .; CDR3 DNA: TGTGCCAGCAGTTACGGAGGGATAGTGACAGATACGCAGTATTTT; CDR3 protein: CASSYGGIVTDTQYF
V gene: TRBV7-9; D gene: .; CDR3 length: 11; J gene: TRBJ2-5; clone size: .; CDR3 DNA: TGTGCCAGCAGCCTGGACGCCAGGGTATACTTC; CDR3 protein: CASSLDARVYF
V gene: TRBV6-6; D gene: TRBD1; CDR3 length: 17; J gene: TRBJ2-2; clone size: .; CDR3 DNA: TGTGCCAGCAGTCGACGCTCCGGGACAGGACGTCCCGGGGAGCTGTTTTTT; CDR3 protein: CASSRRSGTGRPGELFF
V gene: TRBV5-4; D gene: .; CDR3 length: 13; J gene: TRBJ2-7; clone size: .; CDR3 DNA: TGTGCCAGCAGCTTGCCAGGGGCACTCGAGCAGTACTTC; CDR3 protein: CASSLPGALEQYF
V gene: TRBV9; D gene: .; CDR3 length: 13; J gene: TRBJ1-1; clone size: .; CDR3 DNA: TGTGCCAGCAGCTACGGGGGGTGGACTGAAGCTTTCTTT; CDR3 protein: CASSYGGWTEAFF
V gene: TRBV5-1; D gene: TRBD1; CDR3 length: 14; J gene: TRBJ1-5; clone size: once; CDR3 DNA: TGCGCCAGCAGCTTGGGACAGGGGGGACAGCCCCAGCATTTT; CDR3 protein: CASSLGQGGQPQHF
V gene: TRBV28; D gene: TRBD1; CDR3 length: 13; J gene: TRBJ1-5; clone size: .; CDR3 DNA: TGTGCCAGCAGACCAGGGGGCGATCAGCCCCAGCATTTT; CDR3 protein: CASRPGGDQPQHF
V gene: TRBV21-1; D gene: .; CDR3 length: 19; J gene: TRBJ2-3; clone size: once; CDR3 DNA: TGTGCCAGCAGCCTCGATGGGACACTAGCGGGAGGTCGGACAGATACGCAGTATTTT; CDR3 protein: CASSLDGTLAGGRTDTQYF
V gene: TRBV28; D gene: .; CDR3 length: 13; J gene: TRBJ2-4; clone size: .; CDR3 DNA: TGTGCCAGCAGTTCGTTAACGGCGGGCATTCAGTACTTC; CDR3 protein: CASSSLTAGIQYF
V gene: TRBV5-1; D gene: .; CDR3 length: 14; J gene: TRBJ2-5; clone size: .; CDR3 DNA: TGCGCCAGCAGCTTCGGGGGATCAGGGGAGACCCAGTACTTC; CDR3 protein: CASSFGGSGETQYF
V gene: TRBV28; D gene: .; CDR3 length: 13; J gene: TRBJ1-1; clone size: .; CDR3 DNA: TGTGCCAGCAGTTCTTGGCCCAACACTGAAGCTTTCTTT; CDR3 protein: CASSSWPNTEAFF